This T cell receptor beta chain emerged from a study of shared clonotypes between healthy human individuals. Study-wide context: CD8 memory received one plate per donor, CD8 naive two, CD4 memory three and CD4 naive three.

TCRdb's table, derived via immunoSEQ multiplex PCR, lists solely in-frame clones and lacks some. The table lists 950,000 to 1,100,000 clones, approximately 78% of them singletons. CDR3 length equals 16 residues. V was cut by 3 bases and J by 5 bases, with 16 bases left in between. In germline, CDR1 is MGHDK, CDR2 SYGVNS. Sequenced sample: memory CD4+ T cells from PBMCs. Regarding subset: CD45RA-negative fraction. This chain joins TRBV25-1 and TRBJ2-2; no clear D gene. The receptor was derived from a man aged 18 to 29 in good health. Some clones in this sample may be carry-over from other donors' samples. CDR3 nucleotide sequence: TGTGCCAGCAGTGAGGCGGTTGGGGTTGGGACCGGGGAGCTGTTTTTT. This sequence encodes CASSEAVGVGTGELFF.